Listed here is a single TCR beta chain. No cognate antigen has been identified for it. Within one base of it there is no much larger clone, and no base qualities were kept. The data stem from a study of cytomegalovirus exposure and HLA in healthy donors (dated by TCRdb to the late 2010s). With respect to the entire study: According to an earlier analysis of a few hundred of the donors, about 179 million T cells yielded over 90 million unique TCR beta sequences and about 280 Gb of sequence data. High-throughput TCR immunosequencing, statistical association of individual TCRs with disease status, and machine learning were combined to predict cytomegalovirus infection status. Typing coverage varied by locus: about 629-630 donors for A, B, C, DRB1 and DQB1; under 550 for DQA1; approximately 570 for DPA1; around 490 for DPB1. Around 320 gigabases of sequencing data and approximately 85 million unique TCR sequences were included in an early release covering roughly 600 HLA-typed donors. In a later genetic analysis, genome-wide SNP genotypes for about 65% of the 666 donors were used, and that subset was treated as a discovery cohort. Both class I and class II loci were covered by HLA typing, at four-digit resolution. Rather than drawing on any new phenotypic data, the later analysis identified candidate immune exposures from TCR beta sequences and the way those sequences occurred across donors. Besides the first cohort of under 700 subjects, a separate validation cohort made up of 120 different subjects was used. In a later analysis, previously published TCR beta repertoires from 500 to 750 donors were re-analyzed and high-resolution HLA genotyping was added so that TCR occurrence patterns could be studied. The study aimed to test whether cataloging public T cell receptors could reveal signatures of past pathogen exposure. Donor age, sex, ethnicity and CMV serostatus were compiled together with the repertoire data. All discovery cohort repertoires had been generated on a single sequencing platform. The study profiled the T cell repertoires of 550 to 700 subjects by immunosequencing and related them to cytomegalovirus serostatus. Among a few hundred genotyped donors of the cohort, an average of around 240,000 unique TCR beta nucleotide sequences were sequenced per donor, around 20% of them non-productive. Of the roughly 400 genotyped donors, about 84% fell in the genetic ancestry cluster associated with self-reported Caucasian donors. In an earlier analysis of roughly 600 of the donors, high-throughput TCR beta sequencing was used to judge whether each TCR beta V gene segment behaved as functional or pseudogenic. A handful of DR-DQ haplotypes were treated as single units for association and clustering because of strong linkage in the cohort.

The cohort consisted of 666 healthy bone marrow donors. At the time of sampling, all cohort members were nominally healthy, though unrecorded immune exposures were likely present. The donor tested CMV seropositive and was one of the 289 seropositive cohort members. A peripheral blood sample was collected from each donor, and TCR beta sequencing was performed on peripheral blood mononuclear cells. The Qiagen DNeasy Blood Extraction Kit was used to extract genomic DNA from the blood cell samples. Results the study describes overall, beyond this receptor: Most TCR sequences were observed very rarely across donors, whereas some public TCRs were present in many individuals. Because HLA typing was unavailable for some donors at each locus, only the typed subset was used in association tests. Linkage disequilibrium might explain the correlated functional status among segregating V segments, but an unknown experimental factor could not be excluded. Some IMGT-functional V segments, including TRBV6-2 and TRBV6-3, could not be distinguished by the 87-base-pair reads and were therefore excluded. CMV serostatus was the only immune exposure information available for the cohort. A cluster of highly shared sequence variants was judged likely to be a technical artifact of the sequencing pipeline. When HLA alleles, especially DR and DQ, strongly co-occurred, TCR associations were difficult to assign to individual alleles. V-gene and J-gene trimming of TCR beta chains was associated with a missense DCLRE1C variant in a later genetic analysis, and the association was replicated in an independent cohort. A later analysis found that TCR association rates varied across HLA loci, with DRB1 alleles showing the most associated TCRs and HLA-C alleles the fewest. A further reported finding was that TCR beta sequences accurately predicted the HLA-A and HLA-B alleles for most subjects in the first cohort. In both the original and validation cohorts, the classifier was reported to diagnose cytomegalovirus status with high specificity and sensitivity. A later genetic analysis reported fewer N-insertions in productive TCRs among donors in an Asian-associated ancestry cluster than the roughly 700-donor mean. Most CMV-associated TCR beta chains appeared to be HLA-restricted in a later analysis, and the HLA associations seemed to be driven largely by CMV exposure. In an earlier analysis of about 600 of the donors, most TCR beta V segments appeared in productive rearrangements about 87% or about 30% of the time, broadly matching IMGT annotations. The study gave a list of about 160 TCR beta chains associated with cytomegalovirus. Because counts were too low, some 17 rarely observed V segments, including chromosome 9 orphons, were excluded from the earlier analysis of several hundred of the donors. Presence/absence analyses assumed roughly uniform sequencing depth across donors, an assumption that may not hold. The cohort was sequenced for TCR beta chains only, and without alpha or paired-chain data the features that could be detected were limited. In a later analysis, HLA-associated TCR beta chains showed more clonal expansion and lower generation probabilities than non-associated chains that were equally common. According to the authors, the approach could potentially be generalized to other disease states and immunological phenotypes. Specific HLA alleles were associated with roughly 17,000 TCR beta sequences at a false discovery rate of 0.05 in a later analysis. In vitro tests confirmed that a few of the cytomegalovirus-associated TCR beta chains recognize cytomegalovirus antigens. A later analysis reported that several top co-occurrence clusters appeared linked to parvovirus B19, influenza, CMV and Epstein-Barr virus.

Libraries were prepared through the immunoSEQ multiplex PCR assay. For the multiplex PCR, a mixture combining 60 forward primers for TCR Vbeta segments and 13 reverse primers for TCR Jbeta segments was used. Amplification of the CDR3 region of rearranged TCR beta genes was performed with a multiplex PCR assay on genomic DNA. On the Illumina HiSeq System, the amplified TCR beta libraries were sequenced as 87-base-pair reads. The authors' analysis ran thus. In a later analysis, some 80 million unique TCR beta chains were counted across the 500 to 850 repertoires, and approximately 11 million of these chains were shared by at least two donors. Raw reads were error-corrected and collapsed into unique sequences with a nearest-neighbor algorithm that merged closely related sequences to remove PCR and sequencing errors. CDR3 sequences were aligned to IMGT reference sequences to assign V, D and J gene segments. For a sequence to be retained, a match of at least six nucleotides was required to both a V gene segment and a J gene segment. Rearrangements were classified as productive when the CDR3 lacked stop codons and remained in frame with V and J, and all other rearrangements were classified as non-productive. Following IMGT convention, CDR3 was defined as the stretch from the second conserved V-encoded cysteine up to the conserved J-encoded phenylalanine. The earlier analysis of roughly 590 of the donors excluded sequences that lacked an unambiguous match to a single V gene segment. In an earlier analysis of 450 to 700 of the donors, V segments were called functional above 56.7% productive rearrangements and were called segregating when the between-donor standard deviation exceeded 5%. To diagnose cytomegalovirus status from the catalog of TCR beta chain sequences, a statistical classification framework was built. A later analysis assigned V and J genes by comparing TCR nucleotide sequences with IMGT/GENE-DB human TR gene sequences. Using the TCRdist pipeline, a later analysis assigned CDR3 sequences along with most-parsimonious VDJ recombination scenarios. A later analysis defined each TCR beta chain by its CDR3 amino acid sequence plus V-gene family, and excluded reads lacking a unique V-gene family. As a way to deal with suspected cross-contamination and a sequencing artifact, a later analysis dropped approximately 590 nucleotide sequences that were highly shared and had low generation probability. In a later analysis, a clonal expansion index was calculated for each public chain from normalized within-repertoire ranks of inferred template counts. In a later analysis, generation probabilities were computed using a VDJ recombination model fitted to out-of-frame rearrangements, and the results were checked against IGoR. In a later analysis, TCR-TCR, TCR-HLA and TCR-CMV co-occurrence was scored with hypergeometric tests, and a repertoire-size bias correction was applied to TCR pairs. A later analysis estimated false discovery rates by permuting HLA or CMV assignments 20 times. In a later analysis, co-occurring TCRs were grouped using DBSCAN, with TCRdist sequence similarity added in when clustering inside HLA-allele-positive subsets. Co-occurrence clustering excluded repertoires with fewer than 30,000 or more than 120,000 public chains, plus five with anomalous nucleotide sharing. As stored in TCRdb, this immuneACCESS dataset retains in-frame rearrangements with V and J assigned. A fraction of the clones does not appear; measured against another copy, unresolved V genes explain less than half of the discrepancy, and the remainder lacks a known reason. For V, J and clone size, that table is used; D and trimming come from the DNA. For this sample the table gives about 190,000 clones, of which about four fifths were detected only once. Roughly a tenth of the sample comes from the top ten.

From the germline V gene, CDR1 is SNHLY and CDR2 is FYNNEI. CDR3 length: 15 amino acids, cysteine to phenylalanine. The retained sequence is limited to the CDR3, 45 bases, with the frame set at the first base. V is pared back by 6 bases and J by 5 bases, with 19 bases lying between the germline termini. The clonotype originates from a woman in her 50s in good health and CMV-seropositive. Source material: PBMCs. The sequence joins TRBV2 to TRBJ1-2; TRBD1 is a possible D gene, resting on 6 matching bases. The bases read TGTGCCAGCAGGGAACGGACGGGACAAGAGTATGGCTACACCTTC. Its protein product is CASRERTGQEYGYTF.